This TCR beta chain was captured by sequencing in a study of T cells in Graves' hyperthyroidism and ophthalmopathy. Recently diagnosed hyperthyroidism of less than 2 months' duration affected patients aged 18 to 65. This clonotype came up a few times. RNA transcripts provided the source from which TCR beta CDR3 regions were amplified. HTBI primers were employed in a first-round RT-PCR of the TCR CDR3. One entry per CDR3 protein, called by TCRdb with MiXCR from the multiplex PCR reads. The sample lists roughly 260,000 distinct CDR3 sequences, roughly 14% occurring once. The V and J ends lost 5 bases and 0 bases respectively, with 14 bases between them. Germline CDR1 reads MNHEY; CDR2 reads SMNVEV (reference sequence). This CDR3 region has 16 residues.

The sample was blood. The sequence was collected from a woman aged 40 to 50 with Graves' hyperthyroidism that later progressed to Graves' ophthalmopathy. The chain joins TRBV27 to TRBJ2-1; D is ambiguous. CDR3 in DNA: TGTGCCAGCAGTATGGACCCACGGAGCTCCTACAATGAGCAGTTCTTC. Its translation is CASSMDPRSSYNEQFF.